The 8 T cell receptor beta chains below all came from one sample that was sequenced in a study of shared T cell receptors in the human thymus. The table came from immunoSEQ multiplex PCR; TCRdb's copy has only in-frame clones and leaves some out. The sample has about 380,000 clones; roughly 94% are singletons. The sequenced sample consisted of thymocytes. These receptors were collected from a human donor.

V is TRBV5-4 and J is TRBJ1-5; 11 nucleotides match TRBD1. Germline CDR1 SGHNT, CDR2 YYREEE (reference sequence). V lost 1 base, J lost 4 bases, and 16 bases stayed unmatched. The CDR3 extends over 20 amino acids. CDR3 DNA: TGTGCCAGCAGCTTGCGTTTTCGAGTCTGGGACAGGGGGTCTAATCAGCCCCAGCATTTT. Protein: CASSLRFRVWDRGSNQPQHF.

The chain carries TRBV5-5 and TRBJ1-1; 9 bases are a match to TRBD1. Trimming removed 4 bases from V and 5 bases from J; junction bases left unmatched: 6. The CDR3 loop spans 14 amino acids. Looked up from germline, CDR1 is SGHKS and CDR2 is YYEKEE (reference sequence). This chain's CDR3 is CASSSPGTGTEAFF. DNA of the CDR3: TGTGCCAGCAGCAGTCCCGGGACAGGGACTGAAGCTTTCTTT.

The chain employs TRBV9 and TRBJ1-1, with 9 nucleotides matching TRBD1. The germline V gene encodes CDR1 SGDLS and CDR2 YYNGEE. V gave up 4 bases and J gave up 4 bases; unmatched junction bases: 2. The CDR3 is 13 amino acids. CDR3 loop: CASSPQGATEAFF. The CDR3 DNA reads as TGTGCCAGCAGCCCACAGGGGGCCACTGAAGCTTTCTTT.

The chain carries TRBV21-1 and TRBJ2-7; TRBD1, as called in the table, went unchecked against the DNA. TRBV21-1 is labeled a pseudogene. This CDR3 comprises 14 residues. The CDR3 DNA reads as TGTGCCAGCGGATTTACAGGGAGATCCTACGAGCAGTACTTC. Translating gives CASGFTGRSYEQYF.

This chain uses TRBV15 with TRBJ2-4; a weak D match, TRBD2 (5 bases). V lost 1 base to trimming and J lost 2 bases, with 24 bases between them. The CDR3 length is 20 residues. Per germline, CDR1 LNHNV and CDR2 YYDKDF (reference sequence). The CDR3 is CATSRGGGPPPLWPKNIQYF. In DNA, the CDR3 is TGTGCCACCAGCAGAGGAGGCGGGCCTCCCCCCCTGTGGCCCAAAAACATTCAGTACTTC.

The V gene is TRBV7-8, the J gene TRBJ2-3, with D perhaps TRBD1 (6 bases). The CDR3 has 16 residues. Trimming cost V 5 bases and J 1 base, with 16 bases left between them. Germline CDR1 reads SGHVS; CDR2 reads FQNEAQ. The CDR3 reads CASSLEWDTCTDTQYF. The CDR3 bases are TGTGCCAGCAGCCTCGAATGGGACACCTGCACAGATACGCAGTATTTT.

The chain joins TRBV7-2 to TRBJ1-5; a weak D match, TRBD1 (5 bases). Trimming took off 5 bases at V and 6 bases at J, with 14 bases between the two ends. CDR1 and CDR2 (germline): SGHTA, FQGNSA. This CDR3 spans 14 amino acids. The CDR3 coding sequence is TGTGCCAGCAGCCCGGGGAACAGGAGTCAGCCCCAGCATTTT. As protein: CASSPGNRSQPQHF.

V is TRBV7-2 and J is TRBJ2-3; D is ambiguous. Trimming shortened V by 7 bases and J by 1 base, and 21 bases separated the two germline ends. Germline V gene data show CDR1 as SGHTA and CDR2 as FQGNSA. The CDR3 length is 17 residues. The CDR3 DNA is TGTGCCAGCACTAAAAAGGTAGACTTTTGGGGCACAGATACGCAGTATTTT. This gives the protein CASTKKVDFWGTDTQYF. Full variable domain (missing parts from reference TRBV7-2 and TRBJ2-3): GAGVSQSPSNKVTEKGKDVELRCDPISGHTALYWYRQSLGQGLEFLIYFQGNSAPDKSGLPSDRFSAERTGGSVSTLTIQRTQQEDSAVYLCASTKKVDFWGTDTQYFGPGTRLTVL.